This T cell receptor (beta chain) was identified in a study of neurological immune-mediated disorders. The CDR3 length is 16 residues. Germline V lookup: CDR1 SNHLY, CDR2 FYNNEI. V lost 1 base and J lost 5; bases outside the gene matches: 7. Sequencing of 15-18 subjects in each run yielded over 180 million TCR-beta sequences. TCRdb used MiXCR to reprocess the 5' RACE reads, holding one entry per CDR3 protein. This table holds 20,000 to 25,000 distinct CDR3 sequences, 5% to 7% found once. This clonotype was counted ten times or more. Its antigen is still unknown. Overall study findings and caveats: Patients with HTLV-1-associated myelopathy had the highest level of TCR clonal expansion, whereas patients with multiple sclerosis had the lowest level, falling beneath the level found in healthy controls.

This TCR was recovered from a young man in good health. This chain connects TRBV2 to TRBJ2-2, with TRBD1 matching 7 bases. Sequencing was carried out using CD8+ T cells from blood. CDR3 sequence reads: CASSEVGDRHTGELFF. CDR3 nucleotide sequence: TGTGCCAGCAGTGAAGTGGGGGACAGACATACCGGGGAGCTGTTTTTT.